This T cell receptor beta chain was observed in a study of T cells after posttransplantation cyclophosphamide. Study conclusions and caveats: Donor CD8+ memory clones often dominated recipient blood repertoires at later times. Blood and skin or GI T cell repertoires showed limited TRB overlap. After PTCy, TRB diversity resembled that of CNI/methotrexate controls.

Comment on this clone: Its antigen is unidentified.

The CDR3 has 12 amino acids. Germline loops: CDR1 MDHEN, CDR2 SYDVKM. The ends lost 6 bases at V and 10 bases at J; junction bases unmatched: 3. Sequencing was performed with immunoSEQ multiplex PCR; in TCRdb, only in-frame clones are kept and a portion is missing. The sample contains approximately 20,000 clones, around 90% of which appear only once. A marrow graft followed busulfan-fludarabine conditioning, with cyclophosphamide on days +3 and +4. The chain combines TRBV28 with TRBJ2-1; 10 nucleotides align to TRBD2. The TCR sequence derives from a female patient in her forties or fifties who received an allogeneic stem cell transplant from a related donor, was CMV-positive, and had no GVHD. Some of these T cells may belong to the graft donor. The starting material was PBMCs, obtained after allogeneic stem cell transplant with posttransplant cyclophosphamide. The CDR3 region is CASSLLAGEQFF. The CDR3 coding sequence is TGTGCCAGCAGCCTACTAGCGGGAGAGCAGTTCTTC.